The clone carrying this TCR beta chain showed up just once. Using immunoSEQ multiplex PCR, the repertoire was profiled, and TCRdb retains in-frame clones only, with some absent. The sample consists of roughly 1 million clones, about 75% of them appearing once. CDR3 size: 15 residues. Deletions cut 6 bases from V and 4 bases from J, with 18 bases between. The germline V gene encodes CDR1 MNHEY and CDR2 SMNVEV (reference sequence). This sample is part of a study of shared clonotypes between healthy human individuals. This clonotype was obtained from a man in his late teens or twenties in good health. Sequences were obtained from memory CD4+ T cells sorted from blood. Subset specified: CD45RA-negative fraction. The chain joins TRBV27 to TRBJ1-2; tentative D call: TRBD1 (6 bases). CDR3 amino acids: CASSSRPGHPYGYTF. The CDR3 nucleotides are TGTGCCAGCAGCTCGAGACCGGGACACCCCTATGGCTACACCTTC.